Given below is one T cell receptor (beta chain) in context. The data are from a study of shared clonotypes between healthy human individuals. Trimming pared 3 bases from V and 0 bases from J, leaving 4 bases between. CDR3 length equals 13 residues. Germline CDR1 is SGHKS and CDR2 is YYEKEE (reference sequence). The data were produced by immunoSEQ multiplex PCR, yet TCRdb's version contains in-frame clones alone and is incomplete. The sample has 600,000 to 750,000 clones, about 90% seen once. The receptor comes from a man between 18 and 35 years old in good health. Some clones in this sample may be carry-over from other donors' samples. The specimen was memory CD8+ T cells from PBMCs. Regarding subset: CD45RO+ cells pooled with CCR7-negative TemRA cells. The V gene is TRBV5-5, the J gene TRBJ1-3, with D hard to call. The CDR3, as DNA: TGTGCCAGCAGCTCTTTCTCTGGAAACACCATATATTTT. Its translation: CASSSFSGNTIYF.